The rows below give T cell receptor beta chains drawn from one sample of a study of cytomegalovirus exposure and HLA in healthy donors. Data came from immunoSEQ multiplex PCR; TCRdb stores just in-frame clones and leaves some out. The sample records about 67,000 clones, roughly 73% being singletons. The sample consisted of PBMCs. These receptor sequences come from a middle-aged man in good health and CMV-seronegative. Each CDR3 is given with its conserved first and last residue. D genes are given only for firm matches. Clone sizes are given selectively: once, few, many, or a class where the clone is expanded.

v_call,cdr3_length,j_call,d_call,clone_size,cdr3_aa,cdr3_nt
TRBV5-4,15,TRBJ2-1,TRBD2,once,CASSFRGRTYNEQFF,TGTGCCAGCAGCTTCCGCGGGAGGACCTACAATGAGCAGTTCTTC
TRBV18,15,TRBJ2-3,TRBD2,.,CASSPGLAGTDTQYF,TGTGCCAGCTCACCAGGACTAGCGGGCACAGATACGCAGTATTTT
TRBV9,15,TRBJ2-1,.,.,CASSVEGGTYNEQFF,TGTGCCAGCAGCGTAGAGGGCGGGACCTACAATGAGCAGTTCTTC
TRBV5-4,13,TRBJ2-3,.,.,CASRGSGTDTQYF,TGTGCCAGCAGGGGGAGTGGCACAGATACGCAGTATTTT
TRBV6-4,15,TRBJ2-2,TRBD2,.,CASSVLAGDTGELFF,TGTGCCAGCAGTGTACTAGCGGGGGACACCGGGGAGCTGTTTTTT
TRBV6-5,15,TRBJ2-7,TRBD1,.,CASSFPGQGTYEQYF,TGTGCCAGCAGTTTCCCTGGACAGGGGACCTACGAGCAGTACTTC
TRBV10-3,20,TRBJ2-3,TRBD2,.,CAISELGRTSGREGTDTQYF,TGTGCCATCAGTGAGTTAGGTAGGACTAGCGGGAGGGAGGGCACAGATACGCAGTATTTT
TRBV15,15,TRBJ1-1,TRBD1,few,CATSREKGAGTEAFF,TGTGCCACCAGCAGAGAAAAGGGGGCAGGCACTGAAGCTTTCTTT
TRBV6-6,14,TRBJ2-3,.,.,CASRPSRGTDTQYF,TGTGCCAGCAGACCCAGCAGGGGCACAGATACGCAGTATTTT
TRBV5-1,17,TRBJ2-7,.,.,CASSGSSLLFRSYEQYF,TGCGCCAGCAGCGGGTCCTCTTTACTATTCCGTTCCTACGAGCAGTACTTC
TRBV7-9,14,TRBJ1-1,.,.,CASSAGLTDTEAFF,TGTGCCAGCAGCGCGGGATTAACAGACACTGAAGCTTTCTTT
TRBV7-2,13,TRBJ2-7,.,.,CASSLSGPSEQYF,TGTGCCAGCAGCTTATCAGGGCCATCCGAGCAGTACTTC
TRBV28,14,TRBJ2-3,TRBD2,.,CASSLLAGGYTQYF,TGTGCCAGCAGTCTCCTAGCGGGGGGGTATACGCAGTATTTT
TRBV5-1,15,TRBJ1-1,TRBD1,few,CASSSQTGGWTEAFF,TGCGCCAGCAGCTCGCAAACAGGGGGTTGGACTGAAGCTTTCTTT
TRBV7-6,14,TRBJ2-7,.,few,CASSLDPTSKEQYF,TGTGCCAGCAGCTTAGACCCGACTAGTAAGGAGCAGTACTTC
TRBV5-1,16,TRBJ1-2,TRBD1,once,CASSYSRDRTGYGYTF,TGCGCCAGCAGCTACTCTCGGGACAGGACGGGATATGGCTACACCTTC
TRBV4-1,17,TRBJ2-4,TRBD2,few,CASSPGGGDVLANIQYF,TGCGCCAGCAGCCCGGGGGGGGGTGACGTCCTAGCAAACATTCAGTACTTC
TRBV5-1,16,TRBJ2-7,TRBD2,few,CASSLRLAGGSYEQYF,TGCGCCAGCAGCTTGCGGCTAGCGGGGGGAAGCTACGAGCAGTACTTC
TRBV7-2,14,TRBJ2-5,.,.,CASSLQRVVETQYF,TGTGCCAGCAGCTTACAGAGGGTGGTGGAGACCCAGTACTTC
TRBV5-1,16,TRBJ1-1,TRBD1,.,CASSSDRPFMNTEAFF,TGCGCCAGCAGCTCGGACAGGCCTTTCATGAACACTGAAGCTTTCTTT
TRBV7-2,17,TRBJ1-1,TRBD1,.,CASSFTDRGVTNTEAFF,TGTGCCAGCAGCTTTACCGACAGGGGGGTGACGAACACTGAAGCTTTCTTT
TRBV5-5,15,TRBJ2-7,TRBD1,few,CASSLITQGAYEQYF,TGTGCCAGCAGCTTAATCACCCAGGGGGCCTACGAGCAGTACTTC
TRBV6-5,16,TRBJ1-5,.,.,CASSSPRFGSNQPQHF,TGTGCCAGCAGTTCTCCCCGGTTCGGGAGCAATCAGCCCCAGCATTTT
TRBV11-2,18,TRBJ2-5,TRBD2,.,CASSLDRQRGVYQETQYF,TGTGCCAGCAGCTTAGATCGCCAGCGGGGAGTATACCAAGAGACCCAGTACTTC
TRBV7-2,15,TRBJ2-7,.,once,CASSFYPGITSEQYF,TGTGCCAGCAGCTTTTATCCAGGGATAACGAGCGAGCAGTACTTC
TRBV28,14,TRBJ2-3,.,few,CASSFGGGTDTQYF,TGTGCCAGCAGTTTTGGAGGGGGCACAGATACGCAGTATTTT
TRBV5-5,15,TRBJ2-1,TRBD1,.,CASSPGQGPYNEQFF,TGTGCCAGCAGCCCGGGACAGGGACCCTACAATGAGCAGTTCTTC
TRBV2,14,TRBJ1-1,.,.,CASRLRGGNTEAFF,TGTGCCAGCAGGCTGCGGGGTGGCAACACTGAAGCTTTCTTT
TRBV10-3,15,TRBJ1-3,.,.,CAISDGGHSGNTIYF,TGTGCCATCAGTGACGGCGGACACTCTGGAAACACCATATATTTT
TRBV7-2,13,TRBJ1-4,.,few,CASSLVRGEKLFF,TGTGCCAGCAGCTTAGTGAGGGGGGAAAAACTGTTTTTT
TRBV7-9,15,TRBJ1-2,.,.,CASSLIGAGNYGYTF,TGTGCCAGCAGCTTAATAGGGGCCGGTAACTATGGCTACACCTTC
TRBV11-1,14,TRBJ1-1,.,few,CASSLRAKNTEAFF,TGTGCCAGCAGCTTAAGAGCGAAGAACACTGAAGCTTTCTTT
TRBV5-1,15,TRBJ1-3,.,few,CASSSPASSGNTIYF,TGCGCCAGCAGCTCCCCCGCTAGCTCTGGAAACACCATATATTTT
TRBV7-9,15,TRBJ2-1,TRBD2,.,CASSLERGLYNEQFF,TGTGCCAGCAGCTTAGAGCGGGGTCTCTACAATGAGCAGTTCTTC
TRBV5-1,14,TRBJ2-2,.,once,CASSPPRGTGELFF,TGCGCCAGCAGCCCCCCTAGGGGGACCGGGGAGCTGTTTTTT
TRBV7-2,17,TRBJ2-3,TRBD2,.,CASSPRTGLATTDTQYF,TGTGCCAGCAGCCCTCGGACGGGACTAGCGACCACAGATACGCAGTATTTT
TRBV9,17,TRBJ2-3,.,.,CASSTRGGKVSTDTQYF,TGTGCCAGCAGCACCCGAGGAGGGAAAGTTAGCACAGATACGCAGTATTTT
TRBV2,16,TRBJ1-5,.,medium-sized,CASSPTVTYSNQPQHF,TGTGCCAGCAGCCCGACAGTTACCTATAGCAATCAGCCCCAGCATTTT
TRBV19,16,TRBJ2-1,TRBD1,.,CASSIAGTGGYNEQFF,TGTGCCAGTAGTATAGCCGGGACAGGGGGTTACAATGAGCAGTTCTTC
TRBV2,13,TRBJ1-2,TRBD1,.,CASSPDRDYGYTF,TGTGCCAGCAGTCCAGACAGGGACTATGGCTACACCTTC
TRBV29-1,15,TRBJ2-5,TRBD1,.,CSVEARQGTRETQYF,TGCAGCGTTGAAGCCCGACAGGGGACGCGGGAGACCCAGTACTTC
TRBV18,14,TRBJ1-3,TRBD1,.,CASSPKDRGNTIYF,TGTGCCAGCTCACCTAAGGACAGGGGAAACACCATATATTTT
TRBV11-2,15,TRBJ2-4,.,once,CASSLAGLAKNIQYF,TGTGCCAGCAGCTTAGCCGGACTAGCCAAAAACATTCAGTACTTC
TRBV5-6,14,TRBJ1-6,TRBD1,.,CASSLTGMQSPLHF,TGTGCCAGCAGCCTGACAGGGATGCAGTCACCCCTCCACTTT
TRBV29-1,13,TRBJ2-7,TRBD2,.,CSARGGEAYEQYF,TGCAGCGCAAGGGGAGGGGAAGCCTACGAGCAGTACTTC
TRBV7-8,16,TRBJ2-7,.,.,CASSPMTPVFSYEQYF,TGTGCCAGCAGCCCGATGACACCTGTATTCTCCTACGAGCAGTACTTC
TRBV27,14,TRBJ1-2,.,.,CASSLREGNYGYTF,TGTGCCAGCAGTTTACGGGAAGGAAACTATGGCTACACCTTC
TRBV7-6,16,TRBJ1-3,TRBD1,.,CASSLGQGANRNTIYF,TGTGCCAGCAGCTTGGGACAGGGGGCAAACAGAAACACCATATATTTT
TRBV11-2,14,TRBJ2-1,TRBD2,.,CASSPTGGGGEQFF,TGTGCCAGCAGCCCGACGGGAGGGGGGGGTGAGCAGTTCTTC
TRBV5-6,15,TRBJ2-5,TRBD1,.,CASSLRTGVLETQYF,TGTGCCAGCAGCTTACGAACAGGGGTATTGGAGACCCAGTACTTC
TRBV7-2,18,TRBJ2-4,TRBD1,.,CASSLEGTGPLGKNIQYF,TGTGCCAGCAGCTTAGAGGGGACAGGCCCCCTAGGCAAAAACATTCAGTACTTC
TRBV28,17,TRBJ2-5,.,.,CASSLSLGSLRGETQYF,TGTGCCAGCAGTTTATCCCTCGGCTCCCTTCGAGGGGAGACCCAGTACTTC
TRBV19,14,TRBJ2-1,TRBD2,.,CASSSAGGSNEQFF,TGTGCCAGTAGTTCAGCGGGAGGGTCGAATGAGCAGTTCTTC
TRBV11-2,16,TRBJ1-2,.,once,CASSLPPGGFNYGYTF,TGTGCCAGCAGCCTACCCCCTGGAGGCTTTAACTATGGCTACACCTTC
TRBV5-5,11,TRBJ2-1,.,.,CASSLSYEQFF,TGTGCCAGCAGCTTGTCTTATGAGCAGTTCTTC
TRBV5-1,15,TRBJ2-5,TRBD1,.,CASSLAGTGGETQYF,TGCGCCAGCAGCTTGGCCGGGACAGGGGGGGAGACCCAGTACTTC
TRBV7-3,14,TRBJ2-2,.,.,CASSPPVGTGELFF,TGTGCCAGCAGCCCGCCGGTTGGCACCGGGGAGCTGTTTTTT